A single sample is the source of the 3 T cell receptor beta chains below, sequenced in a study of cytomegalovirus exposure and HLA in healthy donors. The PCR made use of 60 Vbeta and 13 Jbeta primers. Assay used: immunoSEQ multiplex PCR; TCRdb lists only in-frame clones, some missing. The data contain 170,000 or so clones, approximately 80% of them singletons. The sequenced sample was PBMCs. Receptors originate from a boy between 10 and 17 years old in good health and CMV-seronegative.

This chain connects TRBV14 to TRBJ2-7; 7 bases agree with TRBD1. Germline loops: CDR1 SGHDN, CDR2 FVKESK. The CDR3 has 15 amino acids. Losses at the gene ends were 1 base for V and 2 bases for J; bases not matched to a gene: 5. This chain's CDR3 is CASSQGRGQTYEQYF. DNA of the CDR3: TGTGCCAGCAGCCAAGGAAGGGGGCAGACCTACGAGCAGTACTTC.

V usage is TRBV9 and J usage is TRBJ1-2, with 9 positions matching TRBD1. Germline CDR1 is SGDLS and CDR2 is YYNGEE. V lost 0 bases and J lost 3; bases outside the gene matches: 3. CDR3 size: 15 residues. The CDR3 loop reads CASSVEGQGHYGYTF. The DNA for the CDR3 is TGTGCCAGCAGCGTAGAGGGACAGGGCCACTATGGCTACACCTTC.

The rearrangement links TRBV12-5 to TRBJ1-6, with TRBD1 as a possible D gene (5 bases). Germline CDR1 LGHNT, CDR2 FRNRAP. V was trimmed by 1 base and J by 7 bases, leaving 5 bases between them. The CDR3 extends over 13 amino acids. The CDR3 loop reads CASGLEGNSPLHF. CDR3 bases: TGTGCTAGTGGTTTGGAGGGGAATTCACCCCTCCACTTT.